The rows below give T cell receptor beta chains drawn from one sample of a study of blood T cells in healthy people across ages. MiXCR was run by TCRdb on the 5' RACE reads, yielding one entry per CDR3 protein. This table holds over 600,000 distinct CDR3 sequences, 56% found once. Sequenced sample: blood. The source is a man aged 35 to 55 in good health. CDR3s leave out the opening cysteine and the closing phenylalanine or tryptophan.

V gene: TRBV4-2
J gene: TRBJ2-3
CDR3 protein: ASSPERTSGTTDTQY

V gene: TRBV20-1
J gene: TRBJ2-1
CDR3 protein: SARTPLAGADNEQF

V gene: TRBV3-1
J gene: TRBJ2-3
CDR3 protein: ASSSTGGASTDTQY

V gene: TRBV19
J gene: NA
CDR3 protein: ASSIFGARETQY

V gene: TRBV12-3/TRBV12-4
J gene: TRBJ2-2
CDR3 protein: ASRPRQGSAGELF

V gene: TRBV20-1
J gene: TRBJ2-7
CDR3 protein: SARVGTVPY

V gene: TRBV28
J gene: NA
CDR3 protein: ASSLMDRGLSYEQY

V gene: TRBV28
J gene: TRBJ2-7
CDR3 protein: ASSRKGLAGSDEQY

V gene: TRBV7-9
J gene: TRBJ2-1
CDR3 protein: ASSLGTSGFSYNEQF

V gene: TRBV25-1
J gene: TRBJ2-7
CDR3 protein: ASSILAGYEQY